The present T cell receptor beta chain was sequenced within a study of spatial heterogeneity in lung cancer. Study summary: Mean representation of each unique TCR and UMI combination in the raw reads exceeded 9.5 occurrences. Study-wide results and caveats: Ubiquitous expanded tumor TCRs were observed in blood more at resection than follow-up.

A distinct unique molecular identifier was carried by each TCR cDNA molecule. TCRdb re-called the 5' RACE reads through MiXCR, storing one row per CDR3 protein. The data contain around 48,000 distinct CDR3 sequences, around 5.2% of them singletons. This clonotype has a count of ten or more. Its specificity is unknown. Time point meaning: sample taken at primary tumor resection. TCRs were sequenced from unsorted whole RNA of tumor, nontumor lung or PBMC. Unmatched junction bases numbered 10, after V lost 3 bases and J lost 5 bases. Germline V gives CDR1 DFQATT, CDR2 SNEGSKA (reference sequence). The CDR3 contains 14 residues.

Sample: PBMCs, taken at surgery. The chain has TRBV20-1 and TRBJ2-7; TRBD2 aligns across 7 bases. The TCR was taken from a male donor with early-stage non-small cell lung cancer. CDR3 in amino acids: CSASPRENLHEQYF. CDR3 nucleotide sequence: TGCAGTGCTAGTCCGCGGGAGAATCTGCACGAGCAGTACTTC.